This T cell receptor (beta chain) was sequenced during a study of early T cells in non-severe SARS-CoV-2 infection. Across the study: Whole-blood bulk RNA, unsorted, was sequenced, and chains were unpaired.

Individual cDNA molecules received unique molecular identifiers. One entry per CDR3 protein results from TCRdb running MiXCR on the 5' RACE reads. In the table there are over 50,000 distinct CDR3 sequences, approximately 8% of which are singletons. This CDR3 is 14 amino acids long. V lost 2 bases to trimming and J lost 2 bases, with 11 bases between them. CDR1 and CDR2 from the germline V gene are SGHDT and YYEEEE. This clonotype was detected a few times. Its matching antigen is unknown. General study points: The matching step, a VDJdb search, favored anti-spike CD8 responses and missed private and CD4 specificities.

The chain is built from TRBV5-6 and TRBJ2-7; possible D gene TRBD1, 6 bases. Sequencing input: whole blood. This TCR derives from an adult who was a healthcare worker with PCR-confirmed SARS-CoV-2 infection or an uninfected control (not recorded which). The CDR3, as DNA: TGTGCCAGCAGCTTAATTGGGGGCACCTACGAGCAGTACTTC. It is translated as CASSLIGGTYEQYF. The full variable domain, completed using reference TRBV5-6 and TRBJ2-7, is DAGVTQSPTHLIKTRGQQVTLRCSPKSGHDTVSWYQQALGQGPQFIFQYYEEEERQRGNFPDRFSGHQFPNYSSELNVNALLLGDSALYLCASSLIGGTYEQYFGPGTRLTVT.